Listed below are T cell receptor beta chains from one sample, sequenced in a study of a mutant IDH1 vaccine in newly diagnosed glioma. No antigen has been assigned to these receptors. Clones were sequenced by immunoSEQ multiplex PCR, and TCRdb holds only the in-frame ones, with some missing. The sample contains around 60,000 clones, approximately 80% of which appear only once. Source: PBMCs, taken from a glioma patient whose treatment included an IDH1 peptide vaccine. These receptor sequences come from a man aged 35 to 55 with glioma. Each CDR3 is given with its conserved first and last residue. The D gene is left open where the match is weak. Clone sizes are given selectively: once, few, many, or a class where the clone is expanded.

D,size,J,V,length,DNA,CDR3
NA,once,TRBJ1-2,TRBV28,13,TGTGCCAGCACCTCGGCGGGGATCTATGGCTACACCTTC,CASTSAGIYGYTF
TRBD2,once,TRBJ2-1,TRBV4-2,16,TGTGCCAGCAGAGCTAGCGGGAGTGTCCTGGGTAATGAGCAGTTCTTC,CASRASGSVLGNEQFF
NA,NA,TRBJ1-6,TRBV6-1,15,TGTGCCAGCAGTGAAAGTCAGCTCCATAATTCACCCCTCCACTTT,CASSESQLHNSPLHF
TRBD1,NA,TRBJ2-6,TRBV5-1,17,TGCGCCAGCAGCGTAACAGGGGTGGCGGCTGGGGCCAACGTCCTGACTTTC,CASSVTGVAAGANVLTF
NA,few,TRBJ2-7,TRBV7-9,12,TGTGCCAGCAGCTTAGTCACGCAAGAGCAGTACTTC,CASSLVTQEQYF
NA,NA,TRBJ1-5,TRBV19,19,TGTGCCAGTAGTATCCCCGAGACCCTACTCCTAGGGAGCAATCAGCCCCAGCATTTT,CASSIPETLLLGSNQPQHF
NA,NA,TRBJ2-1,TRBV4-2,15,TGTGCCAGCAGCCAAACCCTAACAGAGTTTAATGAGCAGTTCTTC,CASSQTLTEFNEQFF
TRBD1,NA,TRBJ2-2,TRBV7-2,14,TGTGCCAGCAGCATCAGACAGGGCTCCGGGGAGCTGTTTTTT,CASSIRQGSGELFF
NA,NA,TRBJ2-2,TRBV5-4,15,TGTGCCAGCAGCTCCGGGACCCGTGGGACCGGGGAGCTGTTTTTT,CASSSGTRGTGELFF
NA,once,TRBJ2-1,TRBV5-1,15,TGCGCCAGCAGCCCAACTCCCAGCTCCTACAATGAGCAGTTCTTC,CASSPTPSSYNEQFF
TRBD2,NA,TRBJ2-7,TRBV30,16,TGTGCCTGGAGCGCCGGGACTAGCGGGGGGGCATACGAGCAGTACTTC,CAWSAGTSGGAYEQYF
NA,NA,TRBJ2-3,TRBV7-2,12,TGTGCCAGCAGCTTAAGGGCAGATACGCAGTATTTT,CASSLRADTQYF
TRBD1,NA,TRBJ2-4,TRBV4-3,15,TGCGCCAGCAGCCAAGCCAAGACAGGGGGATACATTCAGTACTTC,CASSQAKTGGYIQYF
NA,NA,TRBJ2-7,TRBV28,13,TGTGCCAGCAGTTTAGGTAGGGTCTACGAGCAGTACTTC,CASSLGRVYEQYF
TRBD1,NA,TRBJ2-7,TRBV5-1,13,TGCGCCAGCAGCTTAGGGACAGGGGGCGAGCAGTACTTC,CASSLGTGGEQYF
NA,few,TRBJ1-5,TRBV27,14,TGTGCCAGCAGTTCAACAGGTGGGGCGAAGCCCCAGCATTTT,CASSSTGGAKPQHF
TRBD2,NA,TRBJ2-3,TRBV7-9,16,TGTGCCAGCAGCTTAGGGCTAGCGGGGGACACAGATACGCAGTATTTT,CASSLGLAGDTDTQYF
TRBD2,NA,TRBJ2-2,TRBV27,17,TGTGCCAGCAGCTTTCTAGCGGGAGGGGGGAGCACCGGGGAGCTGTTTTTT,CASSFLAGGGSTGELFF
TRBD1,NA,TRBJ1-2,TRBV7-8,15,TGTGCCAGCAGCCCCCGGACAGGGGGAAGCTATGGCTACACCTTC,CASSPRTGGSYGYTF
NA,NA,TRBJ2-7,TRBV7-2,13,TGTGCCAGCAGCCCAGGGGGGGGCTACGAGCAGTACTTC,CASSPGGGYEQYF
TRBD1,NA,TRBJ2-7,TRBV19,14,TGTGCCAGTGCCCCGGGACAGGGTCAATACTTGCAGTACTTC,CASAPGQGQYLQYF
NA,NA,TRBJ2-7,TRBV27,13,TGTGCCAGCAGTCAGACACGATCAGGAGAGCAGTACTTC,CASSQTRSGEQYF
NA,NA,TRBJ1-4,TRBV4-3,12,TGCGCCAGCAGCCAAGAGAATGAAAAACTGTTTTTT,CASSQENEKLFF
NA,NA,TRBJ2-7,TRBV19,13,TGTGCCAGTAGTATGGGGTTTGACTACGAGCAGTACTTC,CASSMGFDYEQYF
TRBD2,NA,TRBJ2-3,TRBV10-3,16,TGTGCCACGGGATCCCGCGGGGGGATTGGCACAGATACGCAGTATTTT,CATGSRGGIGTDTQYF
NA,few,TRBJ1-1,TRBV14,13,TGTGCCAGCAGCCATAAGGGTTTCACTGAAGCTTTCTTT,CASSHKGFTEAFF
TRBD1,few,TRBJ1-1,TRBV6-5,13,TGTGCCAGCAGAACGACAGGGGCTGGTGAAGCTTTCTTT,CASRTTGAGEAFF
TRBD2,NA,TRBJ2-4,TRBV6-1,17,TGTGCCAGCAGTGAAAGGGTCGGGGGGATGTCCAAAAACATTCAGTACTTC,CASSERVGGMSKNIQYF
NA,few,TRBJ2-1,TRBV15,15,TGTGCCACCAGCAGACCTACACGAGCCTACAATGAGCAGTTCTTC,CATSRPTRAYNEQFF
NA,NA,TRBJ2-6,TRBV19,15,TGTGCCAGTGATAAGACGGGCTCTGGGGCCAACGTCCTGACTTTC,CASDKTGSGANVLTF
NA,NA,TRBJ1-1,TRBV4-1,15,TGCGCCAGCAGCCAAGAGTCGAGGATATACACTGAAGCTTTCTTT,CASSQESRIYTEAFF
NA,NA,TRBJ1-4,TRBV5-4,16,TGTGCCAGCAGCTTGAGGCAGACAGGCCGGAATGAAAAACTGTTTTTT,CASSLRQTGRNEKLFF
NA,NA,TRBJ1-4,TRBV6-1,18,TGTGCCAGCAGTGAAGCGCTTCGGGGCTTCGCGGCTAATGAAAAACTGTTTTTT,CASSEALRGFAANEKLFF
NA,NA,TRBJ2-5,TRBV15,13,TGTGCCACCAGCAGAGACCCCCAAGAGACCCAGTACTTC,CATSRDPQETQYF
TRBD1,NA,TRBJ1-1,TRBV5-4,16,TGTGCCAGCAGGACCCGGGACAGGGGGGGAAACACTGAAGCTTTCTTT,CASRTRDRGGNTEAFF
TRBD2,once,TRBJ2-5,TRBV5-5,16,TGTGCCAGCAGCATGGGACTAGCGGGTTGGGGGGAGACCCAGTACTTC,CASSMGLAGWGETQYF
NA,NA,TRBJ2-1,TRBV5-6,16,TGTGCCAGCAGCTTGGTGAGACAGCTCACCTACAATGAGCAGTTCTTC,CASSLVRQLTYNEQFF
NA,few,TRBJ2-7,TRBV7-9,14,TGTGCCAGCAGTCCCTTCCGACTCTCCTACGAGCAGTACTTC,CASSPFRLSYEQYF
NA,NA,TRBJ2-5,TRBV11-1,15,TGTGCCAGCAGCTTCGTTGACGTGTACCAAGAGACCCAGTACTTC,CASSFVDVYQETQYF
NA,NA,TRBJ2-7,TRBV27,13,TGTGCCAGCAGCCCTGGTGGGGTCCACGAGCAGTACTTC,CASSPGGVHEQYF
TRBD1,NA,TRBJ1-1,TRBV6-5,15,TGTGCCAGCAGTTATTTGGGACAGGGGGCCACTGAAGCTTTCTTT,CASSYLGQGATEAFF
NA,once,TRBJ1-2,TRBV6-5,14,TGTGCCAGCAGAGGACAAGGGCCTAACTATGGCTACACCTTC,CASRGQGPNYGYTF
NA,NA,TRBJ2-7,TRBV5-4,15,TGCGCCAGCAGCCAAGTGCGACTAGGCACCTACGAGCAGTACTTC,CASSQVRLGTYEQYF
NA,NA,TRBJ1-5,TRBV4-1,17,TGCGCCAGCAGCCAAGGGGGCGGGGGGACGGGGAATCAGCCCCAGCATTTT,CASSQGGGGTGNQPQHF
NA,NA,TRBJ1-2,TRBV5-1,15,TGCGCCAGCAGCCCCAACACCGGCGGGAGTCATGGCTACACCTTC,CASSPNTGGSHGYTF
NA,few,TRBJ2-1,TRBV5-1,17,TGCGCCAGCAAGGAGGCGAGCAGAACATACTCCTACAATGAGCAGTTCTTC,CASKEASRTYSYNEQFF
NA,NA,TRBJ2-3,TRBV12-5,12,TGTGCTAGTGGTTTGGAGGGAGATACGCAGTATTTT,CASGLEGDTQYF
TRBD1,NA,TRBJ2-4,TRBV27,15,TGTGCCAGCAGTGCACCGGGACAGAGAAAAAACATTCAGTACTTC,CASSAPGQRKNIQYF